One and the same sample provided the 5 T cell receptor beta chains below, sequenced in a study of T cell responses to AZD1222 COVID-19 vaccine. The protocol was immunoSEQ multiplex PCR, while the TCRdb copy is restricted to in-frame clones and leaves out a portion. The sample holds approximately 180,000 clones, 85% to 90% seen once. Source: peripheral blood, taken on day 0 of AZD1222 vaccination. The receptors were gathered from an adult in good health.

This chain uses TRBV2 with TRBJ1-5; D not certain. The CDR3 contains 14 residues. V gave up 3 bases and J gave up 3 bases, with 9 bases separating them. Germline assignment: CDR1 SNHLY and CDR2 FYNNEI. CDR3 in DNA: TGTGCCAGCAGTGAGACTTGGTCCAATCAGCCCCAGCATTTT. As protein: CASSETWSNQPQHF.

CDR3 DNA: TGTGCCACCTCCCGACAGGGCCCTAACACTGAAGCTTTCTTT. It specifies CATSRQGPNTEAFF. The chain has TRBV7-9 and TRBJ1-1; 7 positions agree with TRBD1. V dropped 10 bases and J dropped 2; count of bases not matched to a gene: 10. Germline V CDR1 and CDR2: SEHNR, FQNEAQ (reference sequence). The CDR3 has 14 residues.

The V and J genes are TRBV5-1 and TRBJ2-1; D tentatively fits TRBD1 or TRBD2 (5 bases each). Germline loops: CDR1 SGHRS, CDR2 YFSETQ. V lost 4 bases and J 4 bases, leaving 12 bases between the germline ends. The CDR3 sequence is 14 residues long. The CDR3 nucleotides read TGCGCCAGCAGCCCCGGGACGGTTTACAATGAGCAGTTCTTC. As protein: CASSPGTVYNEQFF.

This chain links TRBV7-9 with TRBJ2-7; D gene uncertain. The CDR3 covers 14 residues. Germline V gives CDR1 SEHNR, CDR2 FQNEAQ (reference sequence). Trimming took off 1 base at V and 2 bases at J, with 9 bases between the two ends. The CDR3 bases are TGTGCCAGCAGCTTAGGTGGGGTTGCCTACGAGCAGTACTTC. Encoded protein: CASSLGGVAYEQYF. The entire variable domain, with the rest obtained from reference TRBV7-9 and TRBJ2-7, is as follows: DTGVSQNPRHKITKRGQNVTFRCDPISEHNRLYWYRQTLGQGPEFLTYFQNEAQLEKSRLLSDRFSAERPKGSFSTLEIQRTEQGDSAMYLCASSLGGVAYEQYFGPGTRLTVT.

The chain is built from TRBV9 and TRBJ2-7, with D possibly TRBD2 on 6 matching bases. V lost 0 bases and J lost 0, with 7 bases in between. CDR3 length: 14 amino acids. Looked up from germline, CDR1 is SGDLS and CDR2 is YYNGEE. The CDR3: CASSVGGDSYEQYF. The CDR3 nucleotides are TGTGCCAGCAGCGTAGGGGGGGACTCCTACGAGCAGTACTTC.